The clone carrying this T cell receptor beta chain came up a few times. Its antigen is undetermined. The sample originates from a study of T-cell memory formation after mild COVID-19. About the study: Largely, TCR clusters stayed within a single donor.

The CDR3 is made up of 13 amino acids. The junction had 5 bases not matched to a gene; V was cut back by 2 bases and J by 9 bases. Germline CDR1 SGHRS, CDR2 YFSETQ. TCRdb re-called the 5' RACE reads through MiXCR, storing one row per CDR3 protein. The repertoire holds around 300,000 distinct CDR3 sequences, roughly 19% seen once, with roughly 20% in the top ten. Broader study findings: Some responding clones appeared in pre-infection memory, suggesting cross-reactive memory joined. Among clones contracting day 15 to 85, CD4/CD8 was balanced, whereas later expanders leaned CD4+. Shrinking CD4+ clones were chiefly CM and EM; CD8+ ones were chiefly EMRA.

This chain joins TRBV5-1 and TRBJ2-1, with 7 bases that match TRBD1. Sequencing was done on a sample of PBMCs or a T cell subset sorted from them (not recorded which). The sequence was obtained from a man younger than 30 who had mild COVID-19 (a few samples of this study predate the infection). Cell type and time point are not known. CDR3 loop: CASSLEGAGEQFF. The CDR3 DNA reads as TGCGCCAGCAGCTTAGAGGGGGCTGGTGAGCAGTTCTTC.